This is a list of T cell receptor beta chains from one sample in a study of memory CD4+ T cells and cytomegalovirus serostatus. Assay used: immunoSEQ multiplex PCR; TCRdb lists only in-frame clones, some missing. The data show over 50,000 clones, with around 86% seen just once and more than 0.8% held by the top ten. Sequenced input: memory CD4+ T cells from blood. All receptors come from an adult in good health and CMV-seronegative. Both conserved end residues are part of each CDR3. Fields, in order: D gene, J gene, clone size, V gene, CDR3 protein, CDR3 DNA. The D gene is left open where the match is weak. For some rows the clone size is stated as once, few or many, or as a class when expanded; others skip it.

-	TRBJ2-1	-	TRBV28	CASTAGVYYNEQFF	TGTGCCAGCACTGCAGGGGTCTACTACAATGAGCAGTTCTTC
-	TRBJ1-4	-	TRBV28	CASSFGGLNEKLFF	TGTGCCAGCAGTTTTGGAGGACTTAATGAAAAACTGTTTTTT
-	TRBJ1-5	-	TRBV30	CAWTSGVNQPQHF	TGTGCCTGGACGTCAGGGGTAAATCAGCCCCAGCATTTT
TRBD2	TRBJ2-2	-	TRBV5-1	CASSPVTSSANTGELFF	TGCGCCAGCAGCCCGGTGACTAGCTCCGCGAACACCGGGGAGCTGTTTTTT
TRBD2	TRBJ2-2	-	TRBV4-1	CASGRPGLAGAGDINTGELFF	TGCGCCAGCGGGAGACCAGGACTAGCGGGGGCCGGGGATATAAACACCGGGGAGCTGTTTTTT
TRBD1	TRBJ2-3	-	TRBV19	CASSRRTGDTQYF	TGTGCCAGTAGTAGGAGGACAGGGGATACGCAGTATTTT
-	TRBJ2-5	-	TRBV7-9	CASSLVSRGETQYF	TGTGCCAGCAGCTTAGTAAGTCGGGGAGAGACCCAGTACTTC
-	TRBJ2-3	-	TRBV7-2	CASSFPPNTDTQYF	TGTGCCAGCAGCTTTCCGCCGAACACAGATACGCAGTATTTT
TRBD2	TRBJ2-2	-	TRBV4-1	CASSQDRAGGGNTGELFF	TGCGCCAGCAGCCAAGACCGAGCGGGGGGCGGGAACACCGGGGAGCTGTTTTTT
-	TRBJ2-7	-	TRBV6-5	CASSYAYEQYF	TGTGCCAGCAGTTACGCCTACGAGCAGTACTTC
TRBD2	TRBJ2-7	-	TRBV10-1	CASSDGLAGLGEQYF	TGCGCCAGCAGTGATGGGCTAGCGGGATTGGGCGAGCAGTACTTC
TRBD2	TRBJ2-7	once	TRBV28	CASRGLHYEQYF	TGTGCCAGCAGGGGACTACACTACGAGCAGTACTTC
TRBD1	TRBJ2-7	-	TRBV6-1	CASRGTGTSYEQYF	TGTGCCAGCAGGGGGACAGGAACCTCCTACGAGCAGTACTTC
TRBD2	TRBJ2-1	once	TRBV6-5	CASSNLAGVHNEQFF	TGTGCCAGCAGTAATCTAGCGGGGGTCCACAATGAGCAGTTCTTC
TRBD1	TRBJ1-2	-	TRBV7-9	CASSRTGGGYTF	TGTGCCAGCAGCAGGACAGGGGGTGGCTACACCTTC
-	TRBJ1-5	-	TRBV6-1	CASSRDWGQPQHF	TGTGCCAGCAGTAGGGATTGGGGTCAGCCCCAGCATTTT
TRBD1	TRBJ1-1	-	TRBV29-1	CSAGQGAWSTEAFF	TGCAGCGCCGGACAGGGGGCATGGAGCACTGAAGCTTTCTTT
-	TRBJ2-5	-	TRBV11-2	CASSPPTYGTQYF	TGTGCCAGCAGCCCCCCCACTTATGGAACCCAGTACTTC
-	TRBJ2-4	-	TRBV18	CASSPSLAKNIQYF	TGTGCCAGCTCCCCGAGCCTAGCCAAAAACATTCAGTACTTC
-	TRBJ2-2	-	TRBV5-1	CASSLGPGTGELFF	TGCGCCAGCAGCTTGGGGCCGGGGACCGGGGAGCTGTTTTTT
TRBD1	TRBJ2-5	few	TRBV12-5	CASGPGDRHQETQYF	TGTGCTAGTGGTCCGGGGGACAGGCACCAAGAGACCCAGTACTTC
-	TRBJ2-7	medium-sized	TRBV2	CASSDLVDSPYEQYF	TGTGCCAGCAGTGACCTCGTAGACAGTCCCTACGAGCAGTACTTC
-	TRBJ1-2	-	TRBV5-1	CASSLPSAGSDYGYTF	TGCGCCAGCAGCCTCCCATCGGCCGGGTCGGACTATGGCTACACCTTC
TRBD1	TRBJ2-2	-	TRBV6-5	CASRPGQDTGELFF	TGTGCCAGCAGACCGGGACAGGACACCGGGGAGCTGTTTTTT
TRBD1	TRBJ1-2	-	TRBV5-6	CASSSGRGTNYGYTF	TGTGCCAGCAGCTCTGGCAGGGGGACTAACTATGGCTACACCTTC
TRBD1	TRBJ2-7	-	TRBV2	CASSEGQGDMVYEQYF	TGTGCCAGCAGTGAAGGACAGGGCGATATGGTCTACGAGCAGTACTTC
-	TRBJ2-2	-	TRBV11-2	CASSLLKTSLNTGELFF	TGTGCCAGCAGCTTACTGAAGACTAGTCTGAACACCGGGGAGCTGTTTTTT
TRBD1	TRBJ2-5	-	TRBV5-1	CASSLAPGQPETRYF	TGCGCCAGCAGCTTGGCTCCGGGACAGCCGGAGACCCGGTACTTC
TRBD2	TRBJ2-4	-	TRBV4-1	CASSQDLAGASGNIQYF	TGCGCCAGCAGCCAAGACTTAGCGGGAGCGTCCGGAAACATTCAGTACTTC
-	TRBJ1-2	-	TRBV5-4	CASSLELVVGYTF	TGTGCCAGCAGCTTGGAACTGGTAGTTGGCTACACCTTC
-	TRBJ2-2	few	TRBV6-1	CASRGVVGELFF	TGTGCCAGTAGAGGAGTGGTCGGGGAGCTGTTTTTT
-	TRBJ2-7	few	TRBV28	CASSGTSTYEQYF	TGTGCCAGCTCCGGGACTTCCACCTACGAGCAGTACTTC
-	TRBJ1-1	-	TRBV28	CASSWGPWTRTNTEAFF	TGTGCCAGCAGTTGGGGTCCTTGGACAAGGACCAACACTGAAGCTTTCTTT
-	TRBJ1-1	-	TRBV5-1	CASSLGELGNTEAFF	TGCGCCAGCAGCTTGGGGGAGTTGGGGAACACTGAAGCTTTCTTT
TRBD1	TRBJ2-7	-	TRBV2	CASRGDRDGQYF	TGTGCCAGCAGAGGGGACAGGGACGGGCAGTACTTC
-	TRBJ1-4	-	TRBV25-1	CASSLDSGTNEKLFF	TGTGCCAGCAGCCTGGACAGCGGGACTAATGAAAAACTGTTTTTT
-	TRBJ2-2	-	TRBV9	CASSVDVGTPGELFF	TGTGCCAGCAGCGTAGATGTCGGAACTCCCGGGGAGCTGTTTTTT
-	TRBJ1-5	-	TRBV5-1	CASSLVPGRQPQHF	TGCGCCAGCAGCTTGGTGCCAGGGAGACAGCCCCAGCATTTT
-	TRBJ2-3	-	TRBV2	CASSEGGTDTQYF	TGTGCCAGCAGTGAAGGAGGGACAGATACGCAGTATTTT
-	TRBJ2-3	once	TRBV4-1	CASSRLGGASENTDTQYF	TGCGCCAGCAGCCGCCTCGGCGGGGCTAGCGAGAACACAGATACGCAGTATTTT
-	TRBJ1-3	-	TRBV19	CASRPGGDRGGNTIYF	TGTGCCAGTAGGCCGGGGGGGGATCGAGGAGGAAACACCATATATTTT
-	TRBJ2-7	-	TRBV19	CASSINRGYEQYF	TGTGCCAGTAGTATAAATCGGGGCTACGAGCAGTACTTC
TRBD2	TRBJ2-3	-	TRBV19	CASKATSGGDTDTQYF	TGTGCCAGTAAAGCGACTAGCGGGGGGGACACAGATACGCAGTATTTT
TRBD2	TRBJ2-3	-	TRBV2	CASSSEGLGAPDTQYF	TGTGCCAGCAGTAGTGAGGGACTAGGGGCCCCAGATACGCAGTATTTT
TRBD1	TRBJ2-7	-	TRBV30	CAWRKPAGGEQYF	TGTGCCTGGAGGAAACCCGCAGGGGGCGAGCAGTACTTC
-	TRBJ1-2	-	TRBV2	CASSPEGDGRNTRGYTF	TGTGCCAGCAGTCCCGAGGGAGACGGACGTAATACGAGAGGCTACACCTTC
-	TRBJ1-5	few	TRBV5-6	CASSLAPNQPQHF	TGTGCCAGCAGCTTGGCCCCGAATCAGCCCCAGCATTTT
-	TRBJ2-7	-	TRBV4-2	CASSPNAAGGHEQYF	TGTGCCAGCAGCCCAAACGCCGCGGGTGGCCACGAGCAGTACTTC
TRBD2	TRBJ2-1	-	TRBV25-1	CASSEPKRGRTYNEQFF	TGTGCCAGCAGTGAACCCAAGCGGGGTAGGACCTACAATGAGCAGTTCTTC
-	TRBJ2-5	few	TRBV2	CASSDFSWARETQYF	TGTGCCAGCAGTGACTTCAGCTGGGCGCGAGAGACCCAGTACTTC
TRBD1	TRBJ2-5	-	TRBV9	CASNRQGFQETQYF	TGTGCCAGCAATAGACAGGGCTTCCAAGAGACCCAGTACTTC
-	TRBJ1-1	-	TRBV4-1	CASSQEGGGTVFDGNTEAFF	TGCGCCAGCAGCCAAGAAGGGGGGGGAACTGTATTCGACGGGAACACTGAAGCTTTCTTT